This T cell receptor (beta chain) was sequenced in a study of blood T cell repertoires in COVID-19. Clones were sequenced by immunoSEQ multiplex PCR, and TCRdb holds only the in-frame ones, with some missing. Among roughly 38,000 clones, around 80% were seen once, and the ten largest hold 30% to 45%. This clone was observed a few times. The TCR was taken from a man aged 35 to 55 with active or convalescent COVID-19. Sequenced: peripheral blood.

The CDR3 loop reads CASSQGTGREQFF. In DNA, the CDR3 is TGTGCCAGCAGCCAAGGGACAGGGAGGGAGCAGTTCTTC. V and J are TRBV3-1 (or the pseudogene TRBV3-2) and TRBJ2-1; 8 bases align to TRBD1. This CDR3 comprises 13 residues. CDR1 is LGHDT, CDR2 YNNKEL, per germline (reference sequence). V trimming: 1 base; J trimming: 10 bases; junction bases outside the gene matches: 3.